This TCR beta chain was identified in a study of cytomegalovirus exposure and HLA in healthy donors. Study-level results: Rarity characterized most TCR sequences, yet some public TCRs appeared in many donors. A classifier reportedly called cytomegalovirus status with high sensitivity and specificity. Testing in vitro showed a few CMV-associated chains specific for CMV antigens.

Germline V gene data show CDR1 as GTSNPN and CDR2 as SVGIG (reference sequence). The CDR3 runs to 14 residues. The V end lost 2 bases, the J end lost 5 bases, and 13 bases lay between the germline ends. This clone was seen a single time. The antigen remains unidentified. TCRdb's copy holds only in-frame clones and misses some; the assay was immunoSEQ multiplex PCR. The sample lists fewer than 200,000 clones; roughly 86% were seen once. Donors were drawn from the approximately 120-subject validation cohort, separate from the roughly 700-subject first cohort. The sequence derives from a woman between 18 and 29 years old in good health and CMV-seropositive. The chain recombines TRBV30 with TRBJ2-1, with D possibly matching TRBD2 (6 bases). The sequenced sample was PBMCs. Written as DNA, the CDR3 is TGTGCCTGGAGTTACGGAGGACTAAACAATGAGCAGTTCTTC. Protein: CAWSYGGLNNEQFF.